Sequencing of this T cell receptor beta chain was carried out in a study of metastatic and nonmetastatic thyroid tumors. Study overall: It was across blood and tumor or nodule tissue from malignant and benign thyroid patients that repertoires were compared.

Overall study results and limits: It was reportedly found that TCR beta diversity was significantly higher in malignant thyroid tumors than in benign nodules, a difference seen in both blood and tumor samples.

With MiXCR, TCRdb reprocessed the PCR reads. The sample carries approximately 30,000 clones, roughly 15% recorded once. By share, this clone ranks as medium-sized (0.01 to 0.1%). Antigen specificity is unknown. Thyroid surgery had not been preceded by any treatment in any patient. Sample: blood. The sequence was collected from a female donor with papillary thyroid cancer or a benign thyroid nodule (not recorded which). Some clones in this sample may be carry-over from other donors' samples.

The CDR3 reads CASTTGTAAYNEQFF. CDR3 coding DNA: TGTGCCAGCACCACCGGGACAGCAGCCTACAATGAGCAGTTCTTC. The chain employs TRBV28 and TRBJ2-1; 7 bases are shared with TRBD1. V shed 7 bases, J shed 2 bases, and the junction held 8 bases outside the gene matches. CDR1 is MDHEN, CDR2 SYDVKM, per germline. The CDR3 runs to 15 residues. Full variable domain (remainder filled in from reference TRBV28 and TRBJ2-1): DVKVTQSSRYLVKRTGEKVFLECVQDMDHENMFWYRQDPGLGLRLIYFSYDVKMKEKGDIPEGYSVSREKKERFSLILESASTNQTSMYLCASTTGTAAYNEQFFGPGTRLTVL.